The 29 T cell receptor beta chains below come from one sample, sequenced in a study of cytomegalovirus exposure and HLA in healthy donors. Amplification used 60 Vbeta primers and 13 Jbeta primers. Generated by immunoSEQ multiplex PCR, the TCRdb table keeps only in-frame clones and is missing some. Of 210,000 or so clones in the sample, 70% to 85% were seen once. Sequenced material: PBMCs. The receptors derive from a woman in her forties in good health and CMV-seronegative.

The chain couples TRBV2 to TRBJ2-7; possibly TRBD2 for D (6 bases). With 4 bases removed from V and 5 bases from J, the gap between germline ends came to 15 bases. CDR1 and CDR2 from the germline V gene are SNHLY and FYNNEI. The CDR3 runs to 14 residues. CDR3 sequence reads: CASSVGGVGNEQYF. The CDR3 DNA sequence: TGTGCCAGCAGTGTGGGCGGGGTAGGCAACGAGCAGTACTTC.

The chain couples TRBV5-1 to TRBJ1-3, with TRBD1 as a possible D gene (6 bases). V was shortened by 4 bases and J by 0 bases, with 14 bases between the two germline ends. The CDR3 length is 16 residues. The germline gives CDR1 SGHRS, CDR2 YFSETQ. CDR3 nucleotides: TGCGCCAGCAGCCGAGACACAGGGAACTCTGGAAACACCATATATTTT. Protein: CASSRDTGNSGNTIYF. Together with reference TRBV5-1 and TRBJ1-3, the CDR3 gives the full variable domain: KAGVTQTPRYLIKTRGQQVTLSCSPISGHRSVSWYQQTPGQGLQFLFEYFSETQRNKGNFPGRFSGRQFSNSRSEMNVSTLELGDSALYLCASSRDTGNSGNTIYFGEGSWLTVV.

The V gene is TRBV6-5, the J gene TRBJ1-5; D unresolved. The CDR3 sequence is 13 residues long. The germline CDR1 and CDR2 sequences are MNHEY and SVGAGI. The V and J ends lost 3 bases and 5 bases respectively, with 8 bases between them. As DNA, the CDR3 is TGTGCCAGCAGTTATATGGAGGATCAGCCCCAGCATTTT. Translation: CASSYMEDQPQHF.

The V call is TRBV19, the J call TRBJ1-2; 9 positions match TRBD1. Germline CDR1 and CDR2: LNHDA and SQIVND (reference sequence). Trimming removed 6 bases from V and 8 bases from J; junction bases left unmatched: 10. This CDR3 is 14 amino acids long. CDR3 region: CASSPMDRGQGYTF. For the CDR3, the DNA is TGTGCCAGTAGCCCCATGGACAGGGGCCAGGGCTACACCTTC.

This sequence joins TRBV28 and TRBJ2-4, with D possibly matching TRBD2 (5 bases). The CDR3 consists of 16 residues. The V end lost 6 bases, the J end lost 8 bases, and 23 bases lay between the germline ends. Germline-derived CDR1 and CDR2 are MDHEN and SYDVKM. CDR3 nucleotide sequence: TGTGCCAGCAGGCCGGGGTGGGCGGTAAACGGGGACATTCAGTACTTC. Protein sequence: CASRPGWAVNGDIQYF. The variable domain in full, with the rest retrieved from reference TRBV28 and TRBJ2-4, is DVKVTQSSRYLVKRTGEKVFLECVQDMDHENMFWYRQDPGLGLRLIYFSYDVKMKEKGDIPEGYSVSREKKERFSLILESASTNQTSMYLCASRPGWAVNGDIQYFGAGTRLSVL.

The chain couples TRBV10-1 to TRBJ2-1; TRBD1 matches at 8 bases. Germline CDR1 is WNHNN and CDR2 is SYGVQD (reference sequence). This CDR3 is built from 15 residues. J gave up 6 bases and V 4 bases, and 8 bases lay outside the gene matches. CDR3 nucleotide sequence: TGCGCCAGCAGTGTATTCAGGACAGGGAGCAATGAGCAGTTCTTC. Its translation is CASSVFRTGSNEQFF.

The CDR3 is CASGRLAGNYEQYF. CDR3 sequence (DNA): TGTGCCAGTGGACGACTAGCGGGGAACTACGAGCAGTACTTC. The V gene is TRBV19, the J gene TRBJ2-7; 11 positions match TRBD2. This CDR3 spans 14 amino acids. V gave up 8 bases and J gave up 3 bases; unmatched junction bases: 6. Germline CDR1 reads LNHDA; CDR2 reads SQIVND (reference sequence). The full variable domain, in which reference TRBV19 and TRBJ2-7 provide the parts outside the CDR3, is DGGITQSPKYLFRKEGQNVTLSCEQNLNHDAMYWYRQDPGQGLRLIYYSQIVNDFQKGDIAEGYSVSREKKESFPLTVTSAQKNPTAFYLCASGRLAGNYEQYFGPGTRLTVT.

The CDR3 here is CASSVGPGDTGELFF. For the CDR3, the DNA is TGTGCCAGCAGCGTAGGTCCAGGCGACACCGGGGAGCTGTTTTTT. The chain recombines TRBV9 with TRBJ2-2; D uncertain. Germline V gives CDR1 SGDLS, CDR2 YYNGEE. The CDR3 extends over 15 amino acids. V was clipped by 0 bases and J by 3 bases, with 9 bases between them.

V is TRBV6-5 and J is TRBJ2-7; D is perhaps TRBD1 (5 bases). The CDR3 extends over 12 amino acids. Germline lookup yields CDR1 MNHEY and CDR2 SVGAGI. Deletions cut 6 bases from V and 4 bases from J, with 10 bases between. The CDR3 DNA follows: TGTGCCAGCAGCCCCAGGGATTACGAGCAGTACTTC. Translation: CASSPRDYEQYF.

The chain uses TRBV28 and TRBJ1-2; D is unclear. CDR3 length: 14 amino acids. CDR1 and CDR2 (germline): MDHEN, SYDVKM. V lost 6 bases, J lost 4 bases, and 15 bases lay in between. The CDR3 here is CASRLNGVGYGYTF. The CDR3 bases are TGTGCCAGCAGACTTAACGGGGTTGGCTATGGCTACACCTTC.

The chain has TRBV29-1 and TRBJ2-3, with D hard to call. CDR1 SQVTM and CDR2 ANQGSEA come from the germline V gene. The length of the CDR3 is 11 residues. The V end lost 7 bases, the J end lost 8 bases, and 13 bases lay between the germline ends. The CDR3, as DNA: TGCAGCGGCGTGAATAGTGGTACGCAGTATTTT. Protein sequence: CSGVNSGTQYF.

The chain is built from TRBV27 and TRBJ2-7; 7 nucleotides align to TRBD1. V was clipped by 5 bases and J by 1 base; unmatched bases: 11. This CDR3 region has 16 residues. The V gene's germline CDR1 is MNHEY and CDR2 SMNVEV (reference sequence). The CDR3 sequence is CASSAQQGSISYEQYF. CDR3 DNA: TGTGCCAGCAGTGCCCAACAGGGGAGTATATCCTACGAGCAGTACTTC.

The rearrangement joins TRBV14 to TRBJ2-7; 7 positions agree with TRBD2. Germline V gene sequence: CDR1 SGHDN, CDR2 FVKESK. This CDR3 is 14 amino acids long. The trim removed 5 bases at V and 6 bases at J, leaving 10 bases unmatched. The CDR3 protein is CASSSMSGVSEQYF. The CDR3 DNA reads as TGTGCCAGCAGCTCAATGAGCGGGGTTTCCGAGCAGTACTTC.

The chain has TRBV11-2 and TRBJ2-7, with unresolved D. Trimming cost V 2 bases and J 2 bases, with 13 bases left between them. The germline CDR1 and CDR2 sequences are SGHAT and FQNNGV. The CDR3 runs 15 residues. The CDR3 region has the DNA TGTGCCAGCAGCTTATATCCCGGTAGCCCCTACGAGCAGTACTTC. It specifies CASSLYPGSPYEQYF.

The genes are TRBV7-6 and TRBJ1-2; D possibly corresponds to TRBD1 (6 bases). This CDR3 has 15 residues. The V gene lost 5 bases and the J gene lost 4 bases, with 17 bases spanning the gap. Germline V gene lookup returns CDR1 SGHVS and CDR2 FNYEAQ. CDR3 loop: CASSPVGASGYGYTF. The CDR3 DNA follows: TGTGCCAGCAGCCCAGTGGGGGCCAGCGGCTATGGCTACACCTTC. Looking up the rest from reference TRBV7-6 and TRBJ1-2 gives the full variable domain: GAGVSQSPRYKVTKRGQDVALRCDPISGHVSLYWYRQALGQGPEFLTYFNYEAQQDKSGLPNDRFSAERPEGSISTLTIQRTEQRDSAMYRCASSPVGASGYGYTFGSGTRLTVV.

The J gene is TRBJ1-3, the V gene TRBV7-2; 7 bases are shared with TRBD1. Trimming at V came to 6 bases and at J to 0 bases, leaving 5 bases not matched to a gene. The germline V gene encodes CDR1 SGHTA and CDR2 FQGNSA. CDR3 size: 15 residues. In DNA form, the CDR3 reads TGTGCCAGCAGTCCGGACAGGATCTCTGGAAACACCATATATTTT. Amino acids: CASSPDRISGNTIYF.

The chain uses TRBV4-3 and TRBJ2-7; possibly TRBD2 for D (5 bases). This CDR3 has 15 residues. Trimming removed 0 bases at V and 7 bases at J, with 16 bases between. The V gene's germline CDR1 is LGHNA and CDR2 YSLEER. In nucleotides, the CDR3 is TGCGCCAGCAGCCAAGACAGAGGGCCTCTCTGGGAGCAGTACTTC. It specifies CASSQDRGPLWEQYF.

V and J are TRBV6-1 and TRBJ1-5; TRBD1 matches at 9 bases. The trim removed 7 bases at V and 0 bases at J, leaving 4 bases unmatched. Germline loops: CDR1 MNHNS, CDR2 SASEGT. The CDR3 has 15 amino acids. CDR3 sequence (DNA): TGTGCCAGCAAGGGACAGGGCGTTAGCAATCAGCCCCAGCATTTT. Protein sequence: CASKGQGVSNQPQHF.

The chain couples TRBV7-9 to TRBJ2-5; D call uncertain. The germline gives CDR1 SEHNR, CDR2 FQNEAQ (reference sequence). This CDR3 spans 13 amino acids. V was trimmed by 1 base and J by 1 base, leaving 4 bases between them. In DNA, the CDR3 is TGTGCCAGCAGCTTAGTATTCCAAGAGACCCAGTACTTC. Translation gives CASSLVFQETQYF.

The V gene is TRBV9, the J gene TRBJ1-2, with 10 bases aligning to TRBD1. The CDR3 covers 16 residues. Germline CDR1 SGDLS, CDR2 YYNGEE. The V segment lost 4 bases and the J segment 1 base; nucleotides outside the gene matches: 7. CDR3 bases: TGTGCCAGCAGCTATTACCGGGACAGGGGTAACTATGGCTACACCTTC. Translating it yields CASSYYRDRGNYGYTF.

This chain uses TRBV5-6 with TRBJ1-6, with unresolved D. The germline gives CDR1 SGHDT, CDR2 YYEEEE. V lost 0 bases to trimming and J lost 9 bases, with 16 bases between them. This CDR3 contains 16 residues. The CDR3 bases are TGTGCCAGCAGCTTGGCGAGGGTCCGGTCGATTTCACCCCTCCACTTT. This sequence encodes CASSLARVRSISPLHF.

The chain has TRBV7-6 and TRBJ2-3; D is unclear. V lost 1 base, J lost 10 bases, and 6 bases lay in between. Germline assignment: CDR1 SGHVS and CDR2 FNYEAQ. This CDR3 is 11 amino acids long. CDR3 bases: TGTGCCAGCAGCTTAGAATCGGCGCAGTATTTT. Protein sequence: CASSLESAQYF.

CDR3 coding DNA: TGCAGCGGGCGGGGGACGGACTCTGGAAACACCATATATTTT. This translates into CSGRGTDSGNTIYF. V and J are TRBV29-1 and TRBJ1-3; perhaps TRBD1 as D (5 bases). Germline V gene lookup returns CDR1 SQVTM and CDR2 ANQGSEA. The germline V and J ends were trimmed by 7 bases and 0 bases, with 13 bases remaining between them. The CDR3 sequence is 14 residues long.

This chain uses TRBV7-9 with TRBJ1-4; no clear D gene. The CDR3 loop spans 15 amino acids. V gave up 5 bases and J gave up 8 bases, with 18 bases separating them. Germline V CDR1 and CDR2: SEHNR, FQNEAQ (reference sequence). The DNA of the CDR3 is TGTGCCAGCAGCCGCATCGCGTCTGGCGGCGAAAAACTGTTTTTT. Its translation is CASSRIASGGEKLFF.

The chain carries TRBV6-1 and TRBJ1-5, with D perhaps TRBD1 (5 bases). This CDR3 spans 14 amino acids. V lost 2 bases and J lost 2, with 7 bases in between. Germline CDR1 reads MNHNS; CDR2 reads SASEGT. The CDR3 loop reads CASSEFRGNQPQHF. The CDR3 DNA sequence: TGTGCCAGCAGTGAATTCAGGGGCAATCAGCCCCAGCATTTT.

The V gene is TRBV10-1, the J gene TRBJ1-5, with D possibly being TRBD1 (6 bases). Germline V gives CDR1 WNHNN, CDR2 SYGVQD (reference sequence). This CDR3 has 19 residues. V was cut by 1 base and J by 1 base, with 20 bases left in between. In DNA, the CDR3 is TGCGCCAGCAGTGAGTGTATGGGGGGGCGGGGGACAAGCAATCAGCCCCAGCATTTT. Translation gives CASSECMGGRGTSNQPQHF.

The chain recombines TRBV2 with TRBJ2-3, with TRBD2 matching 15 bases. There are 15 residues in the CDR3. V lost 7 bases to trimming and J lost 5 bases; unmatched junction nucleotides: 4. Per the germline V gene, CDR1 is SNHLY and CDR2 is FYNNEI. The CDR3 sequence is CASNGLAGGQDTQYF. The CDR3 DNA is TGTGCCAGCAACGGACTAGCGGGGGGGCAAGATACGCAGTATTTT.

This chain links TRBV11-3 with TRBJ2-3; 13 nucleotides match TRBD2. Germline V gene sequence: CDR1 SGHNT, CDR2 YENEEA. The CDR3 has 15 residues. With 5 bases clipped from V and 5 bases from J, the junction kept 4 bases outside the gene matches. The chain's CDR3 is CASSTSGGARDTQYF. The CDR3, as DNA: TGTGCCAGCAGCACTAGCGGGGGGGCAAGAGATACGCAGTATTTT.

The V and J genes are TRBV6-5 and TRBJ1-5; possible D gene TRBD1, 6 bases. Between the trimmed V and J ends, which lost 4 bases and 4 bases, there was a span of 14 bases. The CDR3 totals 15 residues. Germline V gives CDR1 MNHEY, CDR2 SVGAGI. The CDR3: CASSSSGVGNQPQHF. The DNA for the CDR3 is TGTGCCAGCAGTTCCTCAGGGGTAGGGAATCAGCCCCAGCATTTT.